The 15 T cell receptor beta chains in this list originate from one sample, sequenced in a study of somatic mutations in cytotoxic T cells in rheumatoid arthritis. TCRdb's table, derived via immunoSEQ multiplex PCR, lists solely in-frame clones and lacks some. The sample consists of approximately 12,000 clones, roughly four fifths of them appearing once. Sequenced: CD8+ T cells sorted from blood. These receptors originate from a woman aged 55-70 years in good health.

In DNA form, the CDR3 reads TGTGCCAGCAGCCCGAGCGCTGAAGCTTTCTTT. Translation: CASSPSAEAFF. V gene TRBV7-9 combines with J gene TRBJ1-1; D is unresolved. The CDR3 is made up of 11 amino acids. Trimming shortened V by 5 bases and J by 6 bases, and 7 bases separated the two germline ends. Germline V gene sequence: CDR1 SEHNR, CDR2 FQNEAQ (reference sequence). Looking up the rest from reference TRBV7-9 and TRBJ1-1 gives the full variable domain: DTGVSQNPRHKITKRGQNVTFRCDPISEHNRLYWYRQTLGQGPEFLTYFQNEAQLEKSRLLSDRFSAERPKGSFSTLEIQRTEQGDSAMYLCASSPSAEAFFGQGTRLTVV.

The V call is TRBV29-1, the J call TRBJ2-7; the match to TRBD1 covers 8 bases. This CDR3 region has 17 residues. Germline-derived CDR1 and CDR2 are SQVTM and ANQGSEA. The DNA of the CDR3 is TGCAGTGCCGACAGGGGCGGCGAAGTTTGGCCAAGCTACGAGCAGTACGTC. It encodes CSADRGGEVWPSYEQYV.

The chain joins TRBV5-4 to TRBJ2-3; D is possibly TRBD2 (5 bases). CDR3 length: 14 amino acids. V lost 3 bases and J lost 5, with 13 bases in between. Germline CDR1 reads SGHNT; CDR2 reads YYREEE (reference sequence). CDR3 sequence (DNA): TGTGCCAGCAGCTACCCCTTACGGGGAGATACGCAGTATTTT. Translation: CASSYPLRGDTQYF.

This clone was detected once. The chain carries TRBV9 and TRBJ1-2; D might be TRBD1 (5 bases). Trimming stripped 1 base from V and 4 bases from J, with 14 bases between. Germline CDR1 is SGDLS and CDR2 is YYNGEE. The CDR3 is 15 residues long. The DNA for the CDR3 is TGTGCCAGCAGCGTACAGGGAGGTTCTGCCTATGGCTACACCTTC. It codes for CASSVQGGSAYGYTF.

The CDR3 reads CASSDFCGGPPPEQYV. CDR3 nucleotide sequence: TGTGCCAGCAGTGACTTTTGCGGGGGGCCACCCCCCGAGCAGTACGTC. The V and J genes are TRBV6-4 and TRBJ2-7, with 8 bases identical to TRBD2. Germline V gives CDR1 MRHNA, CDR2 SNTAGT. The CDR3 is made up of 16 amino acids. The junction had 11 bases not matched to a gene; V was cut back by 1 base and J by 6 bases.

This sequence joins TRBV6-6 and TRBJ2-3; no clear D. The V end was cut by 2 bases, the J end by 6 bases, with 12 bases between. Germline V gene data show CDR1 as MNHNY and CDR2 as SVGAGI (reference sequence). This CDR3 is 14 amino acids long. CDR3 residues: CASSYLGAPDTQYF. DNA for the CDR3: TGTGCCAGCAGTTACCTCGGTGCCCCGGATACGCAGTATTTT.

This chain uses TRBV6-5 with TRBJ1-2; 11 bases are shared with TRBD1. Trimming removed 6 bases from V and 4 bases from J; junction bases left unmatched: 7. Germline-derived CDR1 and CDR2 are MNHEY and SVGAGI. This CDR3 has 15 residues. The CDR3 coding sequence is TGTGCCAGCAGCCCTTCAGGGACAGGGGGCTATGGCTACACCTTC. It yields the protein CASSPSGTGGYGYTF.

The rearrangement joins TRBV7-9 to TRBJ2-5; TRBD1 matches 7 bases. CDR1 is SEHNR and CDR2 is FQNEAQ in the germline V gene (reference sequence). This CDR3 region has 12 residues. Losses at the gene ends were 6 bases for V and 3 bases for J; bases not matched to a gene: 1. The CDR3 nucleotides are TGTGCCAGCAGGGGGACAGAAGAGACCCAGTACTTC. This gives the protein CASRGTEETQYF.

This chain uses TRBV5-1 with TRBJ2-3, with TRBD2 matching over 8 bases. CDR1 SGHRS and CDR2 YFSETQ come from the germline V gene. CDR3 length: 16 amino acids. The V and J ends lost 4 bases and 2 bases, in that order; junction bases with no gene match: 9. In DNA form, the CDR3 reads TGCGCCAGCAGCGCCTCCAGCGGGGGTATCACAGATACGCAGTATTTT. Translating it yields CASSASSGGITDTQYF. Looking up the rest from reference TRBV5-1 and TRBJ2-3 gives the full variable domain: KAGVTQTPRYLIKTRGQQVTLSCSPISGHRSVSWYQQTPGQGLQFLFEYFSETQRNKGNFPGRFSGRQFSNSRSEMNVSTLELGDSALYLCASSASSGGITDTQYFGPGTRLTVL.

This clone was counted a single time. V usage is TRBV13 and J usage is TRBJ2-5; the D gene is possibly TRBD1 (6 bases). The CDR3 loop spans 14 amino acids. The germline gives CDR1 PRHDT, CDR2 FYEKMQ (reference sequence). Trimming took 2 bases from V and 5 from J, leaving 12 bases between them. Here the CDR3 DNA reads TGTGCCAGCAGCTTATTCCGTCAGGGGGAGACCCAGTACTTC. This codes for CASSLFRQGETQYF.

The gene calls are TRBV5-4 and TRBJ1-2; D might be TRBD1 (5 bases). From germline, CDR1 is SGHNT and CDR2 YYREEE (reference sequence). The CDR3 runs 12 residues. The germline V and J ends were trimmed by 6 bases and 8 bases, with 14 bases remaining between them. CDR3 loop: CASTWGGKGYTF. The CDR3 region has the DNA TGTGCCAGCACCTGGGGGGGGAAGGGCTACACCTTC.

The chain employs TRBV14 and TRBJ1-1, with TRBD1 as a possible D gene (5 bases). The V end lost 3 bases, the J end lost 2 bases, and 10 bases lay between the germline ends. This CDR3 has 14 amino acids. Germline-derived CDR1 and CDR2 are SGHDN and FVKESK. The CDR3 DNA reads TGTGCCAGCAGCCAGCTCAGGGAAAACACTGAAGCTTTCTTT. This codes for CASSQLRENTEAFF.

The chain employs TRBV28 and TRBJ1-1; 7 bases are a match to TRBD1. The CDR3 extends over 15 amino acids. Trimming cost V 6 bases and J 7 bases; bases outside gene matches: 14. Germline V gives CDR1 MDHEN, CDR2 SYDVKM. CDR3 amino acids: CASRPTGKGWGEAFF. The CDR3 DNA is TGTGCCAGCAGGCCGACAGGGAAGGGTTGGGGTGAAGCTTTCTTT.

J is TRBJ2-6 and V is TRBV7-8, with 7 bases aligning to TRBD1. The CDR3 is 16 amino acids. Germline CDR1 SGHVS, CDR2 FQNEAQ. J was trimmed by 3 bases and V by 5 bases; bases with no gene match: 7. This chain's CDR3 is CASSKATGYGANVLTF. The CDR3 region has the DNA TGTGCCAGCAGCAAAGCGACAGGGTATGGGGCCAACGTCCTGACTTTC.

This clone was counted only a few times. This chain connects TRBV5-4 to TRBJ1-2; maybe TRBD1 (6 bases). CDR1 is SGHNT, CDR2 YYREEE, per germline (reference sequence). The V end was cut by 3 bases, the J end by 2 bases, with 11 bases between. The CDR3 totals 14 residues. CDR3 sequence: CASSSLDRNYGYTF. DNA for the CDR3: TGTGCCAGCAGCTCCCTGGACAGAAACTATGGCTACACCTTC. Complete variable domain (other parts from reference TRBV5-4 and TRBJ1-2): ETGVTQSPTHLIKTRGQQVTLRCSSQSGHNTVSWYQQALGQGPQFIFQYYREEENGRGNFPPRFSGLQFPNYSSELNVNALELDDSALYLCASSSLDRNYGYTFGSGTRLTVV.